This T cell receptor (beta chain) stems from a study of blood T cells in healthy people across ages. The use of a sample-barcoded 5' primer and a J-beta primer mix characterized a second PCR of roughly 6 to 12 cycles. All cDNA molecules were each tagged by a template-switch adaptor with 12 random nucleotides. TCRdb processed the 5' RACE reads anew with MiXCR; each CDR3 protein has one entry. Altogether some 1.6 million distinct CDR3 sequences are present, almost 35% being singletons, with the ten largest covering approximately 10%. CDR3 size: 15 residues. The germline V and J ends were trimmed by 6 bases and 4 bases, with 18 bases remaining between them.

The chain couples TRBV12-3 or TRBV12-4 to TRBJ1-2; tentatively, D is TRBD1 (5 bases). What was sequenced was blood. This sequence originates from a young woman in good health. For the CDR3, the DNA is TGTGCCAGCAGCCGAAAAGGGACCACTGTCTATGGCTACACCTTC. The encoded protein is CASSRKGTTVYGYTF.